This entry lists 22 T cell receptor beta chains sequenced from one sample in a study of beta chain features in type 1 diabetes listed by TCRdb under 2018. No cognate antigen is known for these TCRs. Results and caveats for the whole study, not just this receptor: A moderate but significant shortening of TCRB CDR3 length was observed in type 1 diabetes patients in all four CD4+ subsets.

The library was generated by the immunoSEQ multiplex PCR assay. The entire amount of isolated RNA was reverse transcribed using the High Capacity cDNA Reverse Transcription Kit, so the sequenced TCRB transcripts were expressed ones. TCRdb limited this immuneACCESS table to in-frame rearrangements with V and J called. A share of clones is missing; checked studies link under half to unresolved V genes, and the rest is unexplained. The sample profile shows 300,000 to 350,000 clones; roughly 14% of them were found once. Clones ranked in the top ten supply about 0.016% of the sample. Specimen: naive CD4+ T cells from blood. What this sample's cell subset or site label stands for: true naive CD4+ T cells. The receptors were sampled from a woman aged 18-30 years with type 1 diabetes.

This clone turned up a few times. The chain recombines TRBV4-3 with TRBJ2-2, with a weak D call TRBD1 (6 bases). CDR3 length: 14 residues. V was pared by 6 bases and J by 1 base, with 9 bases between. CDR1 and CDR2 from the germline V gene are LGHNA and YSLEER. The CDR3 coding sequence is TGCGCCAGCAGGGGACACCTGAACACCGGGGAGCTGTTTTTT. Translating gives CASRGHLNTGELFF.

This rearrangement joins TRBV30 to TRBJ1-2; D is unresolved. Germline V gene sequence: CDR1 GTSNPN, CDR2 SVGIG (reference sequence). Trimming took 2 bases from V and 1 from J, leaving 8 bases between them. This CDR3 contains 13 residues. The CDR3 here is CAWSRGSNYGYTF. The DNA for the CDR3 is TGTGCCTGGAGTCGGGGAAGTAACTATGGCTACACCTTC. The full variable domain, completed using reference TRBV30 and TRBJ1-2, is SQTIHQWPATLVQPVGSPLSLECTVEGTSNPNLYWYRQAAGRGLQLLFYSVGIGQISSEVPQNLSASRPQDRQFILSSKKLLLSDSGFYLCAWSRGSNYGYTFGSGTRLTVV.

The chain uses TRBV18 and TRBJ1-1; tentatively, D is TRBD1 (6 bases). There are 15 residues in the CDR3. Germline assignment: CDR1 KGHSH and CDR2 LQKENI. V was trimmed by 5 bases and J by 0 bases, leaving 13 bases between them. CDR3 coding DNA: TGTGCCAGCTCAGCTTTGGACAGCATGAACACTGAAGCTTTCTTT. Its protein product is CASSALDSMNTEAFF.

The table lists this clone with a few counts. The gene calls are TRBV2 and TRBJ2-3; no reliable D call. Per germline, CDR1 SNHLY and CDR2 FYNNEI. Trimming shortened V by 6 bases and J by 1 base, and 8 bases separated the two germline ends. The CDR3 totals 13 residues. This CDR3 is CASRRWGTDTQYF. The CDR3 region has the DNA TGTGCCAGCAGGCGGTGGGGCACAGATACGCAGTATTTT.

This clone was observed a handful of times. V and J are TRBV28 and TRBJ2-7; 8 bases align to TRBD2. The CDR3 is made up of 15 amino acids. The ends lost 4 bases at V and 6 bases at J; junction bases unmatched: 11. CDR1 and CDR2 (germline): MDHEN, SYDVKM. The CDR3: CASSSTPGLGIEQYV. The CDR3 bases are TGTGCCAGCAGTTCCACCCCGGGACTAGGAATCGAGCAGTACGTC.

V is TRBV29-1 and J is TRBJ1-2, with 7 bases matching TRBD1. The CDR3 runs 16 residues. Germline values: CDR1 SQVTM, CDR2 ANQGSEA. Trimming at V came to 4 bases and at J to 6 bases, leaving 17 bases not matched to a gene. CDR3 coding DNA: TGCAGCGTTGCCTCAGGGGGTAGTTCTGCTCTCCATGGCTACACCTTC. Its translation is CSVASGGSSALHGYTF.

The chain is built from TRBV18 and TRBJ1-1; maybe TRBD1 (6 bases). The CDR3 is 14 amino acids. V dropped 4 bases and J dropped 0 bases, with 9 bases sitting between them. Germline lookup yields CDR1 KGHSH and CDR2 LQKENI. CDR3 bases: TGTGCCAGCTCACAGGGGGGGGTGAACACTGAAGCTTTCTTT. Translating gives CASSQGGVNTEAFF.

The V call is TRBV30, the J call TRBJ1-4, with D perhaps TRBD1 (5 bases). V was clipped by 4 bases and J by 8 bases, with 11 bases between them. CDR1 GTSNPN and CDR2 SVGIG come from the germline V gene (reference sequence). The CDR3 contains 12 residues. Here the CDR3 DNA reads TGTGCCTGGATGGGGCACTGGGAAAAACTGTTTTTT. Protein: CAWMGHWEKLFF.

This chain joins TRBV29-1 and TRBJ1-2, with TRBD1 matching over 8 bases. V dropped 6 bases and J dropped 2; count of bases not matched to a gene: 8. There are 14 residues in the CDR3. Germline values: CDR1 SQVTM, CDR2 ANQGSEA. The CDR3 DNA follows: TGCAGCGTCCTCCCGGGACAGGCGAACTATGGCTACACCTTC. This encodes CSVLPGQANYGYTF.

The rearrangement links TRBV11-3 to TRBJ2-4; D unresolved. V dropped 1 base and J dropped 0 bases, with 10 bases sitting between them. From germline, CDR1 is SGHNT and CDR2 YENEEA. The CDR3 has 16 amino acids. The CDR3 is CASSLGVSRAKNIQYF. The CDR3 DNA is TGTGCCAGCAGCTTAGGCGTCTCGAGAGCCAAAAACATTCAGTACTTC.

This clone was picked up a small number of times. V gene TRBV9 combines with J gene TRBJ2-1, with TRBD2 matching over 10 bases. The CDR3 contains 15 residues. Looked up from germline, CDR1 is SGDLS and CDR2 is YYNGEE. The V segment lost 6 bases and the J segment 2 bases; nucleotides outside the gene matches: 5. The CDR3 bases are TGTGCCAGCACCGAAGCGGGGGGGACCTACAATGAGCAGTTCTTC. It codes for CASTEAGGTYNEQFF.

In its sample, this clone was seen a few times. The chain has TRBV28 and TRBJ1-4; 10 bases fit TRBD1. The germline V gene has CDR1 MDHEN and CDR2 SYDVKM. V shed 6 bases, J shed 7 bases, and the junction held 2 bases outside the gene matches. The length of the CDR3 is 13 residues. CDR3 DNA sequence: TGTGCCAGCAGCGGGACAGGGGTTGAAAAACTGTTTTTT. Its protein is CASSGTGVEKLFF.

This chain uses TRBV20-1 with TRBJ1-2; D may be TRBD1 (5 bases). The V gene's germline CDR1 is DFQATT and CDR2 SNEGSKA (reference sequence). CDR3 size: 11 residues. The germline V and J ends were trimmed by 2 bases and 7 bases, with 8 bases remaining between them. CDR3 protein: CSARSRGGYTF. CDR3 coding DNA: TGCAGTGCTAGATCTAGGGGTGGCTACACCTTC.

The rearrangement joins TRBV6-5 to TRBJ2-3; TRBD2 aligns across 9 bases. Germline CDR1 and CDR2: MNHEY and SVGAGI. V trimming: 7 bases; J trimming: 6 bases; junction bases outside the gene matches: 11. The CDR3 loop spans 15 amino acids. The CDR3 DNA reads as TGTGCCAGCACGCGACTAGCGGCGTTGGGGGATACGCAGTATTTT. It specifies CASTRLAALGDTQYF.

This clone was counted a few times. The chain has TRBV7-2 and TRBJ2-7, with 10 bases that match TRBD1. The CDR3 spans 14 residues. The V gene's germline CDR1 is SGHTA and CDR2 FQGNSA. Trimming cost V 5 bases and J 4 bases; bases outside gene matches: 5. CDR3 residues: CASSRDRGSYEQYF. The CDR3 nucleotides read TGTGCCAGCAGCCGGGACAGGGGCTCGTACGAGCAGTACTTC. Together with reference TRBV7-2 and TRBJ2-7, the CDR3 gives the full variable domain: GAGVSQSPSNKVTEKGKDVELRCDPISGHTALYWYRQSLGQGLEFLIYFQGNSAPDKSGLPSDRFSAERTGGSVSTLTIQRTQQEDSAVYLCASSRDRGSYEQYFGPGTRLTVT.

This clone has just a few counts. CDR3 in DNA: TGTGCCAGCAGTTACTCAGGGGTTTCCGAGCAGTACGTC. Its translation is CASSYSGVSEQYV. This rearrangement joins TRBV6-6 to TRBJ2-7; a possible D gene is TRBD1 (5 bases). Germline CDR1 and CDR2: MNHNY and SVGAGI (reference sequence). Trimming took 0 bases from V and 6 from J, leaving 9 bases between them. This CDR3 is 13 amino acids long.

This clone has only a few counts. The identical CDR3 is also encoded by other nucleotide sequences in the sample. The rearrangement joins TRBV5-1 to TRBJ2-3; 7 nucleotides match TRBD2. V was clipped by 1 base and J by 4 bases; unmatched bases: 0. The CDR3 loop spans 13 amino acids. Germline CDR1 and CDR2: SGHRS and YFSETQ. The CDR3 DNA sequence: TGCGCCAGCAGCTTGCGGGGGGCAGATACGCAGTATTTT. The encoded protein is CASSLRGADTQYF.

The genes are TRBV19 and TRBJ1-2; the D is unclear. The CDR3 has 14 amino acids. The germline V gene has CDR1 LNHDA and CDR2 SQIVND (reference sequence). V dropped 6 bases and J dropped 4 bases, with 15 bases sitting between them. CDR3 loop: CASRSSDSSYGYTF. The CDR3 nucleotides read TGTGCCAGTAGGTCTTCGGACTCCAGCTATGGCTACACCTTC.

This clone appeared a few times. The chain joins TRBV29-1 to TRBJ2-1, with D possibly TRBD2 on 6 matching bases. CDR1 is SQVTM and CDR2 is ANQGSEA in the germline V gene. This CDR3 comprises 11 residues. V was trimmed by 7 bases and J by 13 bases, leaving 17 bases between them. The CDR3 sequence is CSARGSLDQFF. CDR3 in DNA: TGCAGCGCACGGGGGTCCCTCGATCAGTTCTTC.

This clone was seen more than once but under ten times. The chain has TRBV19 and TRBJ1-2, with 7 bases aligning to TRBD1. V lost 5 bases and J lost 6; bases outside the gene matches: 6. In germline, CDR1 is LNHDA, CDR2 SQIVND (reference sequence). The CDR3 contains 13 residues. The CDR3 reads CASSLGGVDGYTF. The DNA for the CDR3 is TGTGCCAGTAGTCTAGGGGGCGTCGATGGCTACACCTTC.

This clone was counted a few times. The chain combines TRBV21-1 with TRBJ2-7; TRBD2 was called by the table and not checked on the DNA. TRBV21-1 is assigned pseudogene status. The CDR3 runs 16 residues. The CDR3 protein is CASSKEKREGFYEQYF. The DNA for the CDR3 is TGTGCCAGCAGCAAAGAGAAGCGGGAGGGTTTCTACGAGCAGTACTTC.

This clone was recorded a few times. The gene calls are TRBV27 and TRBJ1-2; D is perhaps TRBD1 (6 bases). CDR3 length: 15 amino acids. Trimming left V 5 bases short and J 3 bases short, with 16 bases between. CDR1 and CDR2 (germline): MNHEY, SMNVEV (reference sequence). Here the CDR3 DNA reads TGTGCCAGCAGTCCCAACAGGGTCCAGGACTATGGCTACACCTTC. The encoded protein is CASSPNRVQDYGYTF.